These 15 T cell receptor beta chains originate from one sample sequenced in a study of blood T cell repertoires in COVID-19. Profiled with immunoSEQ multiplex PCR; TCRdb holds only in-frame clones, not every one. The table shows 380,000 or so clones, with 81% occurring only once. The sequenced sample consisted of peripheral blood. These receptors all stem from a human donor with acute or convalescent COVID-19. The donor label of this sample is uncertain.

This clone has just a few counts. The rearrangement uses TRBV7-9 and TRBJ1-3; TRBD1 agrees at 7 bases. The V gene's germline CDR1 is SEHNR and CDR2 FQNEAQ (reference sequence). Trimming cost V 4 bases and J 3 bases; bases outside gene matches: 9. This CDR3 comprises 16 residues. CDR3 amino acids: CASSSTGLAFGNTIYF. CDR3 DNA: TGTGCCAGCAGCTCGACAGGGCTCGCGTTTGGAAACACCATATATTTT.

The rearrangement links TRBV20-1 to TRBJ2-1; 9 nucleotides agree with TRBD2. The CDR3 contains 16 residues. Germline trimming cut 3 bases from V and 9 bases from J; bases unmatched to any gene: 15. Germline V gives CDR1 DFQATT, CDR2 SNEGSKA (reference sequence). The CDR3 loop reads CSASRIRSGSRREQFF. CDR3 sequence (DNA): TGCAGTGCTAGTCGCATACGTAGCGGGAGCCGCCGTGAGCAGTTCTTC.

The rearrangement uses TRBV28 and TRBJ1-1; 9 nucleotides match TRBD1. This CDR3 region has 16 residues. V lost 8 bases to trimming and J lost 1 base; unmatched junction nucleotides: 11. The V gene's germline CDR1 is MDHEN and CDR2 SYDVKM. CDR3 coding DNA: TGTGCCAGCCCCCCCTGGACAGGGGTGGCGAACACTGAAGCTTTCTTT. It specifies CASPPWTGVANTEAFF. Full variable domain (missing parts from reference TRBV28 and TRBJ1-1): DVKVTQSSRYLVKRTGEKVFLECVQDMDHENMFWYRQDPGLGLRLIYFSYDVKMKEKGDIPEGYSVSREKKERFSLILESASTNQTSMYLCASPPWTGVANTEAFFGQGTRLTVV.

This clone occurred a few times. The chain employs TRBV21-1 and TRBJ2-7; the D segment call TRBD1 is taken from the table without a DNA check. TRBV21-1 is tagged as a pseudogene. The CDR3 has 16 residues. The CDR3 loop reads CASSGGDRGLSYEQYF. DNA of the CDR3: TGTGCCAGCAGCGGGGGTGACAGGGGGCTTTCCTACGAGCAGTACTTC.

This clone occurred once. This chain uses TRBV28 with TRBJ1-4; D not resolved. The ends were cut back, 4 bases at V and 3 bases at J, with 12 bases in the middle. CDR1 and CDR2 from the germline V gene are MDHEN and SYDVKM. This CDR3 is built from 15 residues. The CDR3 is CASSSSGGPNEKLFF. The DNA for the CDR3 is TGTGCCAGCAGTTCCTCAGGAGGCCCTAATGAAAAACTGTTTTTT.

The chain has TRBV7-8 and TRBJ2-7, with D hard to call. V lost 1 base and J 3 bases, leaving 10 bases between the germline ends. The CDR3 runs to 14 residues. Germline CDR1 SGHVS, CDR2 FQNEAQ. The CDR3 reads CASSLGGIVYEQYF. CDR3 coding DNA: TGTGCCAGCAGCTTAGGCGGCATTGTCTACGAGCAGTACTTC.

This clone was observed a single time. This chain uses TRBV7-8 with TRBJ1-1; no clear D gene. Germline CDR1 and CDR2: SGHVS and FQNEAQ. V was shortened by 2 bases and J by 5 bases, with 9 bases between the two germline ends. The CDR3 extends over 13 amino acids. This CDR3 reads CASSLNGWTEAFF. DNA of the CDR3: TGTGCCAGCAGCTTAAACGGGTGGACTGAAGCTTTCTTT.

The rearrangement links TRBV28 to TRBJ1-2; TRBD1 might be the D (6 bases). The length of the CDR3 is 15 residues. Trimming removed 7 bases from V and 6 bases from J, with 21 bases in between. Germline V CDR1 and CDR2: MDHEN, SYDVKM. CDR3 nucleotide sequence: TGTGCCAGCACTGTAGAAAGGGGGTTAGTTGATGGCTACACCTTC. Translating it yields CASTVERGLVDGYTF.

The rearrangement joins TRBV5-8 to TRBJ1-4; a weak D match, TRBD1 (5 bases). The CDR3 is 14 amino acids. V shed 5 bases and J shed 0 bases, with 8 bases lying between them. Germline values: CDR1 SGHTS, CDR2 YDEGEE. CDR3 nucleotides: TGTGCCAGCAGACTCAGGGCAACTAATGAAAAACTGTTTTTT. This gives the protein CASRLRATNEKLFF.

There are a few counts of this clone. The rearrangement joins TRBV18 to TRBJ1-3; perhaps TRBD1 as D (5 bases). V was pared by 6 bases and J by 0 bases, with 12 bases between. This CDR3 is built from 15 residues. The germline CDR1 and CDR2 sequences are KGHSH and LQKENI. The CDR3 sequence is CASSRDSSSGNTIYF. The CDR3 DNA sequence: TGTGCCAGCTCCCGCGACAGCAGCTCTGGAAACACCATATATTTT.

The CDR3 region is CASSMEMARSPLHF. The CDR3 DNA reads as TGTGCCAGCAGCATGGAAATGGCGCGGTCACCCCTCCACTTT. The chain couples TRBV7-9 to TRBJ1-6; D remains unclear. Germline V gene lookup returns CDR1 SEHNR and CDR2 FQNEAQ (reference sequence). The ends were cut back, 5 bases at V and 10 bases at J, with 15 bases in the middle. The CDR3 is 14 amino acids.

Here the CDR3 DNA reads TGTGCCAGCAGCTCGCCTAATTCCGGACTAGCGGGAGGTTCCGGGGAGCTGTTTTTT. Translating gives CASSSPNSGLAGGSGELFF. The chain combines TRBV7-6 with TRBJ2-2, with 14 nucleotides matching TRBD2. CDR1 is SGHVS, CDR2 FNYEAQ, per germline. The CDR3 extends over 19 amino acids. V shed 4 bases, J shed 6 bases, and the junction held 13 bases outside the gene matches.

This clone appeared a single time. The chain links TRBV18 to TRBJ1-1; D ambiguous. Between the trimmed V and J ends, which lost 3 bases and 0 bases, there was a span of 8 bases. CDR3 size: 14 residues. Germline CDR1 KGHSH, CDR2 LQKENI. Here the CDR3 DNA reads TGTGCCAGCTCACCCCAGGAAATGAACACTGAAGCTTTCTTT. As protein: CASSPQEMNTEAFF.

The gene calls are TRBV5-1 and TRBJ2-7, with a possible D match to TRBD1 (6 bases). The germline V gene has CDR1 SGHRS and CDR2 YFSETQ. V was pared by 7 bases and J by 6 bases, with 26 bases between. The CDR3 runs 16 residues. The CDR3 DNA follows: TGCGCCAGCGGACCGCGAGCAGGGGAACCCTCTCTCGAGCAGTACTTC. This encodes CASGPRAGEPSLEQYF.

This clone was counted a few times. The CDR3 reads CASSIAQGYGYTF. The CDR3 nucleotides are TGTGCCAGTAGTATAGCGCAGGGCTATGGCTACACCTTC. The chain is built from TRBV19 and TRBJ1-2, with D possibly being TRBD1 (5 bases). CDR1 and CDR2 (germline): LNHDA, SQIVND (reference sequence). V lost 1 base and J 4 bases, leaving 7 bases between the germline ends. This CDR3 is 13 amino acids long. Together with reference TRBV19 and TRBJ1-2, the CDR3 gives the full variable domain: DGGITQSPKYLFRKEGQNVTLSCEQNLNHDAMYWYRQDPGQGLRLIYYSQIVNDFQKGDIAEGYSVSREKKESFPLTVTSAQKNPTAFYLCASSIAQGYGYTFGSGTRLTVV.